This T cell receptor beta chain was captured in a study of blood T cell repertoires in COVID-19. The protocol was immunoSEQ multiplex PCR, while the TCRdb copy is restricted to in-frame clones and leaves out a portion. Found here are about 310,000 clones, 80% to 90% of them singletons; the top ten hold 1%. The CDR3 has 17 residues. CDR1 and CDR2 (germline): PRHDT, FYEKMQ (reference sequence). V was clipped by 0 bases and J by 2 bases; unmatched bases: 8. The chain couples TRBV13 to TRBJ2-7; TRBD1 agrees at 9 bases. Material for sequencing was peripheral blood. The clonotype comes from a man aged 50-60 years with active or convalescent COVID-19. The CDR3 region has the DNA TGTGCCAGCAGCTTAGGCCTAAGGACAGGGGACCCCTACGAGCAGTACTTC. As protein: CASSLGLRTGDPYEQYF. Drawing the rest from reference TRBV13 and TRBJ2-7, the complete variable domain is AAGVIQSPRHLIKEKRETATLKCYPIPRHDTVYWYQQGPGQDPQFLISFYEKMQSDKGSIPDRFSAQQFSDYHSELNMSSLELGDSALYFCASSLGLRTGDPYEQYFGPGTRLTVT.